The entry below describes one T cell receptor beta chain. What it binds is unknown. The data originate from a study of identifying expanded T cells in peripheral blood. Sequenced by immunoSEQ multiplex PCR; TCRdb stores in-frame clones only, minus some. The table records 100,000 to 150,000 clones, approximately 84% of them present only once. Healthy donors had no documented immune events, such as infections, while sampled. Regarding the study as a whole: Over around two and four weeks, about 15 and 18 clones changed, versus approximately 1.1 between replicates. Clone count variance between approximately two-week samples rose with total template count.

The receptor comes from a person aged 18 to 70 in good health. Sequenced material: blood.

CDR3 sequence: CAWSGGENQPQHF. CDR3 in DNA: TGTGCCTGGAGTGGAGGGGAGAATCAGCCCCAGCATTTT. The genes are TRBV30 and TRBJ1-5, with D tentatively TRBD1 (5 bases). Trimming took off 1 base at V and 4 bases at J, with 8 bases between the two ends. The V gene's germline CDR1 is GTSNPN and CDR2 SVGIG (reference sequence). The CDR3 is 13 residues long.